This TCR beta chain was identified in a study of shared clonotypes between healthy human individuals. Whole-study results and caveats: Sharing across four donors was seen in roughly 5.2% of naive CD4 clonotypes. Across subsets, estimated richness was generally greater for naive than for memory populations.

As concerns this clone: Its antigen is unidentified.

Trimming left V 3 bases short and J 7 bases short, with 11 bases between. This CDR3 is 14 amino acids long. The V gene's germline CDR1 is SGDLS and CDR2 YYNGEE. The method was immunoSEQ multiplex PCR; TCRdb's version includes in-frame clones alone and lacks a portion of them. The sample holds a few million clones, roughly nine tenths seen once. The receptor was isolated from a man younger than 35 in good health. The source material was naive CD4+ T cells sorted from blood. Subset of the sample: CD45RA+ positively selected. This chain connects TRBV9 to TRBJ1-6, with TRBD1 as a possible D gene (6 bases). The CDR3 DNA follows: TGTGCCAGCAGCGAGAGGGGGGTCAATTCACCCCTCCACTTT. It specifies CASSERGVNSPLHF.